Presented here are 19 T cell receptor beta chains from one specimen sequenced in a study of T-cell reconstitution after alpha-beta-depleted transplantation in children. Preparation of the TCRbeta library was carried out with unique molecular identifiers. One entry per CDR3 protein results from TCRdb running MiXCR on the PCR reads. The sample lists 250,000 to 400,000 distinct CDR3 sequences, around 25% seen once, with approximately 11% in the top ten. Sequencing used PBMCs, mostly from graft donor cells, obtained 180 days after TCRalphabeta/CD19-depleted stem cell transplant. The source of these receptors is a male patient under 18 who had a stem cell transplant for acute lymphoblastic leukemia, so the T cells may come from the graft donor.

The J gene is TRBJ2-1, the V gene TRBV5-1; D is unclear. Germline CDR1 SGHRS, CDR2 YFSETQ. The CDR3 consists of 14 residues. V lost 0 bases to trimming and J lost 7 bases, with 11 bases between them. The CDR3 region has the DNA TGCGCCAGCAGCTTGGTGGCGGTTGGGAATGAGCAGTTCTTC. The encoded protein is CASSLVAVGNEQFF.

The chain links TRBV20-1 to TRBJ2-2; a weak D match, TRBD2 (6 bases). V gave up 6 bases and J gave up 4 bases, with 18 bases separating them. This CDR3 has 15 residues. Germline loops: CDR1 DFQATT, CDR2 SNEGSKA (reference sequence). The CDR3 region is CSAPRVGTATGELFF. As DNA, the CDR3 is TGCAGTGCCCCTCGGGTCGGGACTGCCACCGGGGAGCTGTTTTTT.

The table lists this clonotype with a few counts. The chain carries TRBV6-5 and TRBJ2-7; no clear D gene. V lost 6 bases and J lost 0, with 12 bases in between. Per germline, CDR1 MNHEY and CDR2 SVGAGI. CDR3 size: 14 residues. The CDR3 sequence: CASSNSPISYEQYF. CDR3 nucleotides: TGTGCCAGCAGCAACTCCCCTATCTCCTACGAGCAGTACTTC.

The rearrangement joins TRBV20-1 to TRBJ1-3; a possible D gene is TRBD1 (6 bases). CDR1 and CDR2 from the germline V gene are DFQATT and SNEGSKA (reference sequence). CDR3 length: 14 residues. V lost 5 bases, J lost 2 bases, and 13 bases lay in between. The CDR3 sequence: CSALQGIAGNTIYF. CDR3 coding DNA: TGCAGTGCTTTACAGGGTATAGCTGGAAACACCATATATTTT.

The V gene is TRBV7-6, the J gene TRBJ2-7, with D tentatively TRBD1 or TRBD2 (5 bases each). Trimming cost V 5 bases and J 3 bases, with 17 bases left between them. The CDR3 is 15 amino acids. CDR1 and CDR2 (germline): SGHVS, FNYEAQ. The CDR3 loop is CASSPPGPHYYEQYF. The CDR3 bases are TGTGCCAGCAGCCCACCGGGACCCCACTACTACGAGCAGTACTTC.

The genes are TRBV5-1 and TRBJ1-1; D unresolved. The CDR3 runs to 14 residues. CDR1 is SGHRS, CDR2 YFSETQ, per germline. Between the trimmed V and J ends, which lost 7 bases and 0 bases, there was a span of 13 bases. In nucleotides, the CDR3 is TGCGCCAGCGGGTATGGCGGTATGAACACTGAAGCTTTCTTT. As protein: CASGYGGMNTEAFF.

A few counts support this clonotype. CDR3 loop: CASSSVRGWPGTSGREVNEQFF. In nucleotides, the CDR3 is TGTGCCAGCAGTTCAGTAAGGGGGTGGCCCGGGACTAGCGGGAGGGAAGTCAATGAGCAGTTCTTC. The V call is TRBV28, the J call TRBJ2-1; 16 bases are a match to TRBD2. CDR3 length equals 22 residues. The junction had 21 bases not matched to a gene; V was cut back by 4 bases and J by 6 bases. Germline lookup yields CDR1 MDHEN and CDR2 SYDVKM. Using reference TRBV28 and TRBJ2-1 for the parts outside the CDR3, the full variable domain is DVKVTQSSRYLVKRTGEKVFLECVQDMDHENMFWYRQDPGLGLRLIYFSYDVKMKEKGDIPEGYSVSREKKERFSLILESASTNQTSMYLCASSSVRGWPGTSGREVNEQFFGPGTRLTVL.

This clonotype has a handful of counts. V gene TRBV29-1 combines with J gene TRBJ2-2, with 12 bases that match TRBD2. CDR1 is SQVTM and CDR2 is ANQGSEA in the germline V gene. The CDR3 spans 15 residues. V dropped 4 bases and J dropped 4; count of bases not matched to a gene: 4. The CDR3 nucleotides read TGCAGCGTTGGGGGGACTAGCGGGCCCACCGGGGAGCTGTTTTTT. Protein product: CSVGGTSGPTGELFF.

The chain links TRBV12-5 to TRBJ2-7, with D perhaps TRBD2 (5 bases). This CDR3 has 16 amino acids. Per the germline V gene, CDR1 is LGHNT and CDR2 is FRNRAP. Deletions cut 0 bases from V and 0 bases from J, with 12 bases between. The CDR3 nucleotides are TGTGCTAGTGGTTTGGTACTGGCTCGGGGCTCCTACGAGCAGTACTTC. This translates into CASGLVLARGSYEQYF.

The rearrangement links TRBV9 to TRBJ2-5, with D possibly called TRBD1 or TRBD2 (5 bases each). Between the trimmed V and J ends, which lost 0 bases and 4 bases, there was a span of 16 bases. Germline assignment: CDR1 SGDLS and CDR2 YYNGEE. This CDR3 contains 16 residues. DNA of the CDR3: TGTGCCAGCAGCGTAGGTAGGGGAGATGGGGGAGAGACCCAGTACTTC. As protein: CASSVGRGDGGETQYF.

This clonotype was detected a few times. The J gene is TRBJ1-1, the V gene TRBV5-6, with 7 bases aligning to TRBD1. This CDR3 comprises 19 residues. J lost 4 bases, V lost 4 bases, and 22 bases had no gene match. Germline loops: CDR1 SGHDT, CDR2 YYEEEE. The CDR3 region is CASSPLGPGQTTSGTEAFF. The CDR3 coding sequence is TGTGCCAGCAGCCCCCTAGGGCCGGGACAGACCACATCGGGCACTGAAGCTTTCTTT.

This chain uses TRBV9 with TRBJ2-2; the D is unclear. In germline, CDR1 is SGDLS, CDR2 YYNGEE. This CDR3 region has 13 residues. Trimming left V 3 bases short and J 8 bases short, with 11 bases between. The CDR3 DNA reads TGTGCCAGCAGCGCCACAACGGGTGGGGAGCTGTTTTTT. Translated: CASSATTGGELFF.

The genes are TRBV20-1 and TRBJ2-3; no clear D gene. This CDR3 comprises 13 residues. Trimming took off 0 bases at V and 6 bases at J, with 10 bases between the two ends. CDR1 is DFQATT, CDR2 SNEGSKA, per germline (reference sequence). CDR3 DNA sequence: TGCAGTGCTAGAGAAGGTGTGGAGGATACGCAGTATTTT. Translation: CSAREGVEDTQYF.

This clonotype was picked up many times. The rearrangement joins TRBV7-9 to TRBJ2-5; D is ambiguous. Germline V CDR1 and CDR2: SEHNR, FQNEAQ (reference sequence). The CDR3 runs 13 residues. Trimming stripped 5 bases from V and 0 bases from J, with 7 bases between. CDR3 DNA sequence: TGTGCCAGCAGCCACCCCCACCAAGAGACCCAGTACTTC. Protein sequence: CASSHPHQETQYF.

V and J are TRBV4-1 and TRBJ2-1, with 12 bases identical to TRBD2. Germline CDR1 MGHRA, CDR2 YSYEKL. V lost 6 bases, J lost 5 bases, and 11 bases stayed unmatched. The CDR3 is made up of 17 amino acids. CDR3 coding DNA: TGCGCCAGCAGAATAGGACTAGCGGGACCCCTAAACAATGAGCAGTTCTTC. This sequence encodes CASRIGLAGPLNNEQFF.

The sample holds one count of this clonotype. The rearrangement uses TRBV7-6 and TRBJ2-1; 9 positions agree with TRBD2. Trimming at V came to 10 bases and at J to 5 bases, leaving 6 bases not matched to a gene. Per the germline V gene, CDR1 is SGHVS and CDR2 is FNYEAQ. The CDR3 spans 13 residues. CDR3 residues: CATGSGSHNEQFF. The CDR3 nucleotides are TGTGCCACGGGTAGCGGGAGCCACAATGAGCAGTTCTTC.

This rearrangement joins TRBV6-6 to TRBJ2-7, with 8 bases matching TRBD1. V lost 9 bases to trimming and J lost 3 bases; unmatched junction nucleotides: 7. Germline V gene sequence: CDR1 MNHNY, CDR2 SVGAGI (reference sequence). This CDR3 is built from 13 residues. Here the CDR3 DNA reads TGTGCCAGTCTGCAGGGGGCCTACTACGAGCAGTACTTC. Residues: CASLQGAYYEQYF.

This clonotype was observed a few times. The chain combines TRBV4-3 with TRBJ2-4; 11 bases map to TRBD2. Germline CDR1 reads LGHNA; CDR2 reads YSLEER. The junction had 5 bases not matched to a gene; V was cut back by 0 bases and J by 7 bases. The CDR3 is made up of 16 amino acids. CDR3 loop: CASSQDLAGGSNIQYF. The CDR3, as DNA: TGCGCCAGCAGCCAAGATCTAGCGGGGGGAAGCAACATTCAGTACTTC.

This clonotype has more than one count but fewer than ten. The chain recombines TRBV12-3 or TRBV12-4 with TRBJ1-3, with D uncertain. This CDR3 is 13 amino acids long. Trimming left V 6 bases short and J 0 bases short, with 6 bases between. The CDR3 reads CASRTDSGNTIYF. CDR3 nucleotides: TGTGCCAGCAGGACGGACTCTGGAAACACCATATATTTT.